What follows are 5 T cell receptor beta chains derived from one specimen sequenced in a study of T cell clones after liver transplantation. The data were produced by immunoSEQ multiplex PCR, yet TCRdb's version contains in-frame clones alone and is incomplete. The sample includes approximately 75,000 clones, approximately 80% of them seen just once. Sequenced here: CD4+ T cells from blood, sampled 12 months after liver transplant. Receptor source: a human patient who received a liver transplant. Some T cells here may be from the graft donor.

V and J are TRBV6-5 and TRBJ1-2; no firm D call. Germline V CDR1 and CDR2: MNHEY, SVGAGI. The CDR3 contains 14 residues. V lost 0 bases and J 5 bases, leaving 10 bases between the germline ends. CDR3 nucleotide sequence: TGTGCCAGCAGTTACTCGAGGGAGAAGTATGGCTACACCTTC. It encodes CASSYSREKYGYTF.

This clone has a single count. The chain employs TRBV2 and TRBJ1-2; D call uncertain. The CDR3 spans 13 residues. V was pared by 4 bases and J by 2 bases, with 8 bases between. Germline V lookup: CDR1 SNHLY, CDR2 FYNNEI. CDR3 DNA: TGTGCCAGCAGTGTGGGCCAGAACTATGGCTACACCTTC. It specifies CASSVGQNYGYTF.

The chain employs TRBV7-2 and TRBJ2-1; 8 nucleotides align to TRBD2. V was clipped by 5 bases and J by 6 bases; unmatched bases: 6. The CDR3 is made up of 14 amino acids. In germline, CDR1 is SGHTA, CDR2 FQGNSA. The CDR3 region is CASSVTGTSNEQFF. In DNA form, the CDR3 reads TGTGCCAGCAGCGTGACCGGGACTAGCAATGAGCAGTTCTTC.

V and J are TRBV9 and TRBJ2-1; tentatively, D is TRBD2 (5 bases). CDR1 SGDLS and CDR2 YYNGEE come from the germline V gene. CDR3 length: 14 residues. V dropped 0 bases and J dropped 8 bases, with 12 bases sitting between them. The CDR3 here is CASSVGGSGDEQFF. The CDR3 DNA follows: TGTGCCAGCAGCGTAGGTGGCTCCGGGGATGAGCAGTTCTTC.

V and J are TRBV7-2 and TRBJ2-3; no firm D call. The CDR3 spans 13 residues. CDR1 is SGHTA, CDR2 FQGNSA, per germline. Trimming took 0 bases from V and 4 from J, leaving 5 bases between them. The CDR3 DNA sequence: TGTGCCAGCAGCTTAGCATTTCCAGATACGCAGTATTTT. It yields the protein CASSLAFPDTQYF.